These 4 T cell receptor beta chains came from one sample sequenced in a study of blood T cell repertoires in COVID-19. This table comes from immunoSEQ multiplex PCR, and its TCRdb copy is limited to in-frame clones, with some not included. This table holds 200,000 to 300,000 clones, about four fifths found once. Sequences were obtained from peripheral blood. The receptors were gathered from an elderly woman with acute or convalescent COVID-19.

The chain joins TRBV7-9 to TRBJ2-7; D remains unclear. CDR3 length: 14 amino acids. Germline V CDR1 and CDR2: SEHNR, FQNEAQ (reference sequence). V lost 1 base and J 5 bases, leaving 12 bases between the germline ends. The CDR3 region has the DNA TGTGCCAGCAGCTTAGAATTAGTCCCCCACGAGCAGTACTTC. Translation gives CASSLELVPHEQYF.

This clone was counted once. The V call is TRBV29-1, the J call TRBJ1-1; possibly TRBD1 for D (5 bases). The germline V and J ends were trimmed by 4 bases and 1 base, with 10 bases remaining between them. CDR1 SQVTM and CDR2 ANQGSEA come from the germline V gene. This CDR3 has 13 residues. CDR3 loop: CSVGRGPNTEAFF. The CDR3 nucleotides read TGCAGCGTTGGGCGGGGACCGAACACTGAAGCTTTCTTT. Complete variable domain (other parts from reference TRBV29-1 and TRBJ1-1): SAVISQKPSRDICQRGTSLTIQCQVDSQVTMMFWYRQQPGQSLTLIATANQGSEATYESGFVIDKFPISRPNLTFSTLTVSNMSPEDSSIYLCSVGRGPNTEAFFGQGTRLTVV.

This rearrangement joins TRBV6-2 or TRBV6-3 to TRBJ2-3, with D unclear. Trimming took 2 bases from V and 3 from J, leaving 15 bases between them. This CDR3 is 16 amino acids long. The germline V gene encodes CDR1 MNHEY and CDR2 SVGEGT. This CDR3 reads CASSYRSREPTDTQYF. Here the CDR3 DNA reads TGTGCCAGCAGTTACAGGAGCAGAGAACCAACAGATACGCAGTATTTT.

V usage is TRBV5-4 and J usage is TRBJ1-1; D perhaps matches TRBD1 (5 bases). V was shortened by 5 bases and J by 4 bases, with 15 bases between the two germline ends. The CDR3 sequence is 14 residues long. Germline V gives CDR1 SGHNT, CDR2 YYREEE (reference sequence). CDR3 residues: CASRTGGEVTEAFF. The CDR3 coding sequence is TGTGCCAGCAGAACAGGTGGGGAGGTCACTGAAGCTTTCTTT.